These 17 T cell receptor beta chains were all obtained from the same sample, sequenced in a study of regulatory T cells in long-lasting Graves disease. Time point described: newly diagnosed GD, antithyroid drugs for less than 3 months. PBMC-extracted RNA yielded the TCR library. TCR beta libraries were built with iRepertoire HTBI primers and Arm-PCR of CDR3 regions. TCRdb reanalysed the multiplex PCR reads using MiXCR and keeps one entry per CDR3 protein. The sample consists of 420,000 or so distinct CDR3 sequences, about a sixth of them appearing once. The same data also went into a second study, on T cells in Graves' hyperthyroidism and ophthalmopathy.

The material sequenced was peripheral blood mononuclear cells (PBMCs), taken at new diagnosis, from a patient treated with antithyroid drugs. The receptors shown here come from a woman in her late teens or twenties with Graves disease.

Many counts were recorded for this clonotype. The genes are TRBV7-9 and TRBJ2-7, with a weak D call TRBD2 (6 bases). CDR3 length: 13 residues. The V gene's germline CDR1 is SEHNR and CDR2 FQNEAQ (reference sequence). V shed 5 bases and J shed 6 bases, with 14 bases lying between them. The CDR3 sequence: CASSQALEGEQYF. The CDR3 nucleotides are TGTGCCAGCAGCCAAGCGCTGGAGGGCGAGCAGTACTTC.

In its sample, this clonotype was seen a few times. The chain carries TRBV2 and TRBJ1-5; tentatively, D is TRBD1 (6 bases). CDR1 SNHLY and CDR2 FYNNEI come from the germline V gene. The CDR3 runs 17 residues. Trimming cost V 1 base and J 5 bases, with 18 bases left between them. CDR3 sequence reads: CASSEEGGGTPYQPQHF. The CDR3 DNA reads as TGTGCCAGCAGTGAAGAGGGGGGGGGGACACCCTATCAGCCCCAGCATTTT.

J is TRBJ2-1 and V is TRBV6-2 or TRBV6-3, with D possibly being TRBD1 or TRBD2 (5 bases each). The germline V gene has CDR1 MNHEY and CDR2 SVGEGT. The CDR3 loop spans 21 amino acids. V lost 2 bases to trimming and J lost 0 bases, with 26 bases between them. CDR3 sequence (DNA): TGTGCCAGCAGTTACGCAAGGGACGGGCCATCCGGGACCGGCTCCTACAATGAGCAGTTCTTC. Translating it yields CASSYARDGPSGTGSYNEQFF.

This clonotype is a singleton in its sample. One end of the junction does not line up with germline, which may come from a read error. The rearrangement joins TRBV5-6 to TRBJ2-2, with 9 nucleotides matching TRBD1. The CDR3 is made up of 17 amino acids. The V gene's germline CDR1 is SGHDT and CDR2 YYEEEE. The CDR3 is CASSLAGTGISTGEPFF. CDR3 DNA sequence: TGTGCCAGCAGCTTGGCGGGGACAGGGATTAGCACCGGGGAGCCGTTTTTT.

This clonotype was counted only a few times. The CDR3 here is CSATWDTYEQYF. For the CDR3, the DNA is TGCAGTGCTACATGGGACACCTACGAGCAGTACTTC. The genes are TRBV20-1 and TRBJ2-7, with D possibly being TRBD1 (6 bases). V was pared by 4 bases and J by 2 bases, with 9 bases between. The CDR3 totals 12 residues. Germline V gene lookup returns CDR1 DFQATT and CDR2 SNEGSKA (reference sequence).

This clonotype has ten or more counts. This chain joins TRBV27 and TRBJ2-3; D uncertain. V lost 7 bases and J 0 bases, leaving 8 bases between the germline ends. Germline V lookup: CDR1 MNHEY, CDR2 SMNVEV (reference sequence). This CDR3 is 13 amino acids long. The DNA of the CDR3 is TGTGCCAGCACCAGCGTCAGCACAGATACGCAGTATTTT. Translation: CASTSVSTDTQYF.

This clonotype was observed many times. This chain joins TRBV7-2 and TRBJ1-1; no clear D. Germline CDR1 is SGHTA and CDR2 is FQGNSA. V shed 5 bases and J shed 7 bases, with 8 bases lying between them. The CDR3 extends over 11 amino acids. CDR3 nucleotide sequence: TGTGCCAGCAGCCCCGTGGGTGAAGCTTTCTTT. This sequence encodes CASSPVGEAFF.

The rearrangement uses TRBV7-8 and TRBJ2-7, with 11 bases aligning to TRBD1. The CDR3 runs to 16 residues. In germline, CDR1 is SGHVS, CDR2 FQNEAQ. With V trimmed by 5 bases and J by 5 bases, 11 bases remained unmatched. CDR3 DNA sequence: TGTGCCAGCAGCCAAGCCGGGACAGGGGGTTTGGACGAGCAGTACTTC. It encodes CASSQAGTGGLDEQYF. The whole variable domain, remainder taken from reference TRBV7-8 and TRBJ2-7, is GAGVSQSPRYKVAKRGQDVALRCDPISGHVSLFWYQQALGQGPEFLTYFQNEAQLDKSGLPSDRFFAERPEGSVSTLKIQRTQQEDSAVYLCASSQAGTGGLDEQYFGPGTRLTVT.

This clonotype turned up a few times. The chain has TRBV6-9 and TRBJ2-7, with 12 nucleotides matching TRBD2. V lost 3 bases, J lost 4 bases, and 7 bases stayed unmatched. CDR3 length: 16 residues. The germline V gene has CDR1 MNHGY and CDR2 SVAAGI. The DNA of the CDR3 is TGTGCCAGCAGTTACGACCGGACTAGCGGGAAGTACGAGCAGTACTTC. Encoded protein: CASSYDRTSGKYEQYF.

This clonotype was recorded many times. V is TRBV7-2 and J is TRBJ2-7, with 11 positions matching TRBD2. CDR1 is SGHTA, CDR2 FQGNSA, per germline. With V trimmed by 1 base and J by 2 bases, 7 bases remained unmatched. There are 17 residues in the CDR3. In DNA, the CDR3 is TGTGCCAGCAGCTTAGGACGTACTAGCGGGAGAACCTACGAGCAGTACTTC. Translation gives CASSLGRTSGRTYEQYF.

This clonotype was picked up many times. The rearrangement joins TRBV30 to TRBJ1-2; 7 nucleotides line up with TRBD1. Germline V lookup: CDR1 GTSNPN, CDR2 SVGIG (reference sequence). CDR3 length: 13 residues. V lost 8 bases and J lost 8; bases outside the gene matches: 14. In DNA, the CDR3 is TGTGCCCTCCCTTCGACAGGGTCATACGGCTACACCTTC. Encoded protein: CALPSTGSYGYTF.

This clonotype was found many times. This chain uses TRBV5-1 with TRBJ2-3, with 9 bases fitting TRBD2. Germline V CDR1 and CDR2: SGHRS, YFSETQ. V lost 1 base, J lost 2 bases, and 8 bases stayed unmatched. This CDR3 region has 17 residues. Here the CDR3 reads CASSLIAGGTYTDTQYF. The CDR3 DNA sequence: TGCGCCAGCAGCTTGATCGCGGGAGGGACTTACACAGATACGCAGTATTTT.

Many counts were recorded for this clonotype. The rearrangement links TRBV28 to TRBJ1-1; 9 bases fit TRBD1. The CDR3 extends over 15 amino acids. V shed 6 bases, J shed 4 bases, and the junction held 9 bases outside the gene matches. Looked up from germline, CDR1 is MDHEN and CDR2 is SYDVKM. The CDR3 loop is CASSPQGAKGTEAFF. CDR3 DNA: TGTGCCAGCAGCCCACAGGGGGCGAAGGGCACTGAAGCTTTCTTT.

In its sample, this clonotype was seen many times. The chain joins TRBV6-5 to TRBJ1-2; D not resolved. Between the trimmed V and J ends, which lost 0 bases and 6 bases, there was a span of 5 bases. The CDR3 contains 12 residues. The germline gives CDR1 MNHEY, CDR2 SVGAGI. The DNA of the CDR3 is TGTGCCAGCAGTTACTCGAACCATGGCTACACCTTC. Translated: CASSYSNHGYTF.

CDR3 region: CASSQHNLGGVTEAFF. For the CDR3, the DNA is TGCGCCAGCAGCCAACACAACCTAGGGGGCGTCACTGAAGCTTTCTTT. V gene TRBV4-1 combines with J gene TRBJ1-1; 7 positions match TRBD1. The ends lost 2 bases at V and 4 bases at J; junction bases unmatched: 10. The CDR3 is 16 residues long. Germline values: CDR1 MGHRA, CDR2 YSYEKL.

This clonotype occurred a few times. A much larger clone is a single base away; this may be a read error. The genes are TRBV7-9 and TRBJ2-1; TRBD2 matches 8 bases. The CDR3 spans 16 residues. Germline loops: CDR1 SEHNR, CDR2 FQNEAQ (reference sequence). V was pared by 1 base and J by 3 bases, with 5 bases of the junction left unmatched. For the CDR3, the DNA is TGTGCCAGCAGCTTAGGGAGCGGGAGCCTCTACAATGAGCAGTTCTTC. This codes for CASSLGSGSLYNEQFF.

This clonotype has just a few counts. This may be a read error, as it is one base from a much larger clone. The CDR3 sequence: CASRKNTEAFF. The CDR3 bases are TGTGCCAGCAGAAAGAACACTGAAGCTTTCTTT. The rearrangement links TRBV6-1 to TRBJ1-1; D not resolved. The germline V gene has CDR1 MNHNS and CDR2 SASEGT. Trimming took 6 bases from V and 1 from J, leaving 3 bases between them. This CDR3 comprises 11 residues.